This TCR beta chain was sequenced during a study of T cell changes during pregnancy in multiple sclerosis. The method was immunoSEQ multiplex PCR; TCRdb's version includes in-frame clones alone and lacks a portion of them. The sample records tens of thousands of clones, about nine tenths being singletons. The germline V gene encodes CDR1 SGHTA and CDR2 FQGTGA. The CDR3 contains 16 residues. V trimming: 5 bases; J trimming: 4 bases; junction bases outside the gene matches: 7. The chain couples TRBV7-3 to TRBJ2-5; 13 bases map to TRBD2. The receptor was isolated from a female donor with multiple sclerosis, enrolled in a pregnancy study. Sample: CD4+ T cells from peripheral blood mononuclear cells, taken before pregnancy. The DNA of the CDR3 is TGTGCCAGCAGCAAAACTAGCGGGGGGGCCGGAGAGACCCAGTACTTC. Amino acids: CASSKTSGGAGETQYF.